This T cell receptor beta chain was retrieved from a study of T cell responses to AZD1222 COVID-19 vaccine listed by TCRdb under 2021. With regard to the full study: A total of 233 trial participants underwent TCR sequencing, of whom 200 to 220 received two doses of AZD1222 and about 25 received two doses of the MenACWY control vaccine. Enrollment into the trials was organized by age into subgroups of 18-55, 56-69 and 70-plus years, and those subgroups contained around 150, 28 and 57 TCR-sequenced participants, respectively.

The junction shows trimming of 6 bases on V and 0 bases on J, plus 11 bases between the germline ends. The CDR3 numbers 13 residues from cysteine through phenylalanine. CDR3 DNA only is kept here, 39 bases in frame from base 1. As encoded in the germline V gene, CDR1 is SQVTM while CDR2 is ANQGSEA. As for this clone: It has no known antigen specificity. Base qualities were left out, and no much larger clone turns up one base away.

The CDR3 regions of human TCRbeta chains were analyzed by immunosequencing. In the source study's methods: TCRs in the repertoires were matched against a reference library of SARS-CoV-2-specific TCRs that had been generated with the MIRA antigen-specificity platform. Breadth was defined as the fraction of unique TCRs that were SARS-CoV-2-associated. Depth was defined as the fraction of total T cells that were SARS-CoV-2-associated. Using the MIRA data, each spike-specific TCR was assigned both to the spike region to which the TCR was reactive and to a CD4 or CD8 class. Log10-transformed breadth and depth values were compared by one-way ANOVA with Sidak's multiple comparisons tests. Held by TCRdb, this immuneACCESS table contains in-frame sequences only and omits some clones. Under half of the omission traces to an unresolved V gene where checked; the cause of the rest is unknown. The DNA gave D and trimming, while V, J and clone size come from that table. This sample holds about 150,000 clones; 80% to 95% were observed only once. The ten largest account for 2.5% to 4% of the sample.

The time point label here, explained by the study, means: about 28 days (+/-7) after the second vaccine dose. AZD1222 recipients given second doses at about 4 weeks or at about 12 weeks were pooled, since spike-specific TCR depth and breadth were not found to differ between the two schedules. Vaccinee samples were obtained from the UK trials COV001 and COV002, which included a single-blind randomized controlled phase 2/3 trial of AZD1222 (ChAdOx1 nCoV-19) in healthy adults. For TCRbeta chain sequencing, PBMC samples from trial participants were taken at day 0 and at day 28 after the second dose. Paper-wide results and their limitations: No day 14 peak-response samples were available, so repertoires were characterized only after the peak T cell response. The whole spike protein was spanned by vaccine-associated CD4 TCRs, and dominant responses were seen in regions 160-218 and 743-854. Epitopes outside the regions mutated in the B.1.351 and B.1.1.7 variants were reportedly recognized by nearly half of the unique spike-specific TCRs. A significant rise in spike-specific TCR breadth and depth was observed after two AZD1222 doses relative to day 0 and relative to MenACWY recipients. In the small 56-69-year group, the increase in depth fell short of significance, most likely because of low power. Participants were mostly white British, with more females than males. The authors suggested clonal diversity may have been underestimated. Only six AZD1222 recipients were SARS-CoV-2 seropositive at baseline, limiting conclusions about previously exposed vaccinees.

The V and J segments used are TRBV29-1 and TRBJ1-2; TRBD1 is a possible D gene, resting on 6 matching bases. The source was peripheral blood, collected 28 days after the second AZD1222 dose. The TCR originated in an adult who received the AZD1222 COVID-19 vaccine. At the DNA level, the sequence is TGCAGCGTAGGACAGAGAACTAACTATGGCTACACCTTC. This translates into CSVGQRTNYGYTF. Outside the CDR3, residues come from the reference TRBV29-1 and TRBJ1-2 proteins, so the full variable domain is: SAVISQKPSRDICQRGTSLTIQCQVDSQVTMMFWYRQQPGQSLTLIATANQGSEATYESGFVIDKFPISRPNLTFSTLTVSNMSPEDSSIYLCSVGQRTNYGYTFGSGTRLTVV.